Only one count was recorded for the clone carrying this T cell receptor (beta chain). What it recognizes is unknown. The study drew all its donors from Caucasian adults living in Nashville, Tennessee. Several immunoSEQ 96-well plates shared each subset's DNA, each plate a replicate. Sorted-subset replicate PCRs used roughly 210 ng of genomic DNA. This amount corresponded to approximately 30,000 T cell genomes. Using immunoSEQ multiplex PCR, the repertoire was profiled, and TCRdb retains in-frame clones only, with some absent. The sample lists over 2 million clones, about nine tenths occurring once. The data are from a study of shared clonotypes between healthy human individuals. Overall study results and limits: Even with large depth, rarefaction showed that sorted-subset sequencing was incomplete.

Germline CDR1 and CDR2: LNHDA and SQIVND (reference sequence). The CDR3 length is 13 residues. Trimming stripped 6 bases from V and 1 base from J, with 7 bases between. This TCR came from a young man in good health. Some clones in this sample may be carry-over from other donors' samples. The chain recombines TRBV19 with TRBJ2-1; tentatively, D is TRBD1 (5 bases). Material for sequencing was naive CD4+ T cells from PBMCs. Specified subset: CD45RA+ positively selected. The CDR3 nucleotides read TGTGCCAGTAGGGGGCGATCCTACAATGAGCAGTTCTTC. Amino acids: CASRGRSYNEQFF. Full variable domain (missing parts from reference TRBV19 and TRBJ2-1): DGGITQSPKYLFRKEGQNVTLSCEQNLNHDAMYWYRQDPGQGLRLIYYSQIVNDFQKGDIAEGYSVSREKKESFPLTVTSAQKNPTAFYLCASRGRSYNEQFFGPGTRLTVL.